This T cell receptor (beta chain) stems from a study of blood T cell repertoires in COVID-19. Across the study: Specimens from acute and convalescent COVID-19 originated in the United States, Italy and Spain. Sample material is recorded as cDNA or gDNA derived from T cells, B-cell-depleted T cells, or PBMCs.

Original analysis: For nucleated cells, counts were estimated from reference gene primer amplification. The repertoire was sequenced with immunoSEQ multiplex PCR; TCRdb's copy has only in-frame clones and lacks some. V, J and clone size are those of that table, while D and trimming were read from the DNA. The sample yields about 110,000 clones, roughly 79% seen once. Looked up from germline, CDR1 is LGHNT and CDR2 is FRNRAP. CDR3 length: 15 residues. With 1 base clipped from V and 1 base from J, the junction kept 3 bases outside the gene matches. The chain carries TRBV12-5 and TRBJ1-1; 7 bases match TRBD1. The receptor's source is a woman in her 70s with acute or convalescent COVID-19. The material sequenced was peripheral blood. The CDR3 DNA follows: TGTGCTAGTGGTTTGGAGGGACAGACGAACACTGAAGCTTTCTTT. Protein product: CASGLEGQTNTEAFF.